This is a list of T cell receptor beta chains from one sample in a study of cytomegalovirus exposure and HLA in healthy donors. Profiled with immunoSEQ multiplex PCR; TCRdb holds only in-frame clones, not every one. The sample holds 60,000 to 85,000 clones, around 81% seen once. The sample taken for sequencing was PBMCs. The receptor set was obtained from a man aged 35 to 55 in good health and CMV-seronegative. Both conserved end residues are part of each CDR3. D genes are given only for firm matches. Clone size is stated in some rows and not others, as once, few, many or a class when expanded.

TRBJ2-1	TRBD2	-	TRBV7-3	TGTGCCAGCAGCCAAGGACTAGGGGCCTACAATGAGCAGTTCTTC	CASSQGLGAYNEQFF
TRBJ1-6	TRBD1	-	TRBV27	TGTGCCATCGCGGACAGGGCGAATTCACCCCTCCACTTT	CAIADRANSPLHF
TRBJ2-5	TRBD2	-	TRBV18	TGTGCCAGCTCCCCCAGGACTAGCGGGGACCAAGAGACCCAGTACTTC	CASSPRTSGDQETQYF
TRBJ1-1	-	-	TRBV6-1	TGTGCCAGCAGTGTGAGACAGATGAACACTGAAGCTTTCTTT	CASSVRQMNTEAFF
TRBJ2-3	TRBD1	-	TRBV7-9	TGTGCCAGCAGCTCTAACGACAGGGCAAGCACAGATACGCAGTATTTT	CASSSNDRASTDTQYF
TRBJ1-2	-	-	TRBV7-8	TGTGCCAGCAGCTATTCACAGGGCGGGGGGGCTAACTATGGCTACACCTTC	CASSYSQGGGANYGYTF
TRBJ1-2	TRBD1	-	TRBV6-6	TGTGCCAGCAGTTACTCGGCAGGGGGCGAGTATGGCTACACCTTC	CASSYSAGGEYGYTF
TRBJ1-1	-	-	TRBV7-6	TGTGCCAGCAGCTTCCCCTACACTGAAGCTTTCTTT	CASSFPYTEAFF
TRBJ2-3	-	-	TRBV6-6	TGTGCCAGCAACCATCCCACGGGAAACACAGATACGCAGTATTTT	CASNHPTGNTDTQYF
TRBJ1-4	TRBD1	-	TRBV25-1	TGTGCCAGCAGCGGGACAGAAATTGAAAAACTGTTTTTT	CASSGTEIEKLFF
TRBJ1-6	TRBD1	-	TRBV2	TGTGCCAGCAGTGGACAGGGGAGTAATTCACCCCTCCACTTT	CASSGQGSNSPLHF
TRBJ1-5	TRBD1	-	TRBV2	TGTGCCAGCAGCGGGACAGGGGGTAATCAGCCCCAGCATTTT	CASSGTGGNQPQHF
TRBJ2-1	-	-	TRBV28	TGTGCCAGCAAAGGGGACTACAATGAGCAGTTCTTC	CASKGDYNEQFF
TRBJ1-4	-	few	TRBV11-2	TGTGCCAGCAGCCAAGGGGTTCGAGAAAAACTGTTTTTT	CASSQGVREKLFF
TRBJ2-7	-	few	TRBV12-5	TGTGCTAGTGGTTTGGCCGCTGCTAGGGGTCGCGAGCAGTACTTC	CASGLAAARGREQYF
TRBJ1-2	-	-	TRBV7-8	TGTGCCAGCAGCTTAGCCCGGACACCTAACTATGGCTACACCTTC	CASSLARTPNYGYTF
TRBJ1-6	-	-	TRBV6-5	TGTGCCAGCAGCCGATCTGGGCAGAATAATTCACCCCTCCACTTT	CASSRSGQNNSPLHF
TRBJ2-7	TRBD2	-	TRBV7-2	TGTGCCAGCAGCTTATATTCAGGGACTAGCGGCTACGAGCAGTACTTC	CASSLYSGTSGYEQYF
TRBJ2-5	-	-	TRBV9	TGTGCCAGCAGCGACAATTACCAAGAGACCCAGTACTTC	CASSDNYQETQYF
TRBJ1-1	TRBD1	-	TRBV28	TGTGCCAGCGGCCGGACAGGGGTCGTTCGTGAAGCTTTCTTT	CASGRTGVVREAFF
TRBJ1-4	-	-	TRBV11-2	TGTGCCAGCAGCTTATTCTTTGGGGGGTCAACTAATGAAAAACTGTTTTTT	CASSLFFGGSTNEKLFF
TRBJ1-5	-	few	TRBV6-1	TGTGCCAGCAGCAGATTACAGGGTGACGGTCAGCCCCAGCATTTT	CASSRLQGDGQPQHF
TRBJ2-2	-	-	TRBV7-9	TGTGCCAGCAGCTTGGGCTCCAGGGGAGTACGTACCGGGGAGCTGTTTTTT	CASSLGSRGVRTGELFF
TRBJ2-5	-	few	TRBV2	TGTGCCAGCAGTGAAGCGCTGGCATCCCTGAAGACCCAGTACTTC	CASSEALASLKTQYF
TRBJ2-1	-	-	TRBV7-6	TGTGCCAGCAGCCTAATGACTTCTTACAATGAGCAGTTCTTC	CASSLMTSYNEQFF
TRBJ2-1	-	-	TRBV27	TGTGCCAGCAGTTTAATAAGGGGAAATGAGCAGTTCTTC	CASSLIRGNEQFF
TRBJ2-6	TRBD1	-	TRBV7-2	TGTGCCAGCAGGTTCCCGACAGGGTCAAACGTCCTGACTTTC	CASRFPTGSNVLTF
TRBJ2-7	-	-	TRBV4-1	TGCGCCAGCAGCCCCAGCGCTAGCGCTAGGGAGCAGTACTTC	CASSPSASAREQYF
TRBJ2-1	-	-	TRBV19	TGTGCCAGTGGTATAGATGCCGGGACTTACAATGAGCAGTTCTTC	CASGIDAGTYNEQFF
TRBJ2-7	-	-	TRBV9	TGTGCCAGCAGCGTCGACAGAGCCTCCTACGAGCAGTACTTC	CASSVDRASYEQYF
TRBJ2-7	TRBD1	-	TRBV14	TGTGCCAGCAGACAACAGGGGAGCTACGAGCAGTACTTC	CASRQQGSYEQYF
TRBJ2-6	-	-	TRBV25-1	TGTGCCAGCAGCCCTACCGGGGCCAACGTCCTGACTTTC	CASSPTGANVLTF
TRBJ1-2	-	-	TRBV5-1	TGCGCCAGCAGCTCCGACGGGATCTATGGCTACACCTTC	CASSSDGIYGYTF
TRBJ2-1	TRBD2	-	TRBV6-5	TGTGCCAGCAGTCCCAGCGGGAGCTCCTACAATGAGCAGTTCTTC	CASSPSGSSYNEQFF
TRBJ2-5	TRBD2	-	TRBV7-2	TGTGCCAGCAGCCCGACTAGCGGGGCCCAAGAGACCCAGTACTTC	CASSPTSGAQETQYF
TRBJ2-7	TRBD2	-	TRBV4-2	TGTGCCAGCAGCGGGAGGGTTTGGAACGAGCAGTACTTC	CASSGRVWNEQYF
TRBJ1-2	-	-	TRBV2	TGTGCCAGCTCGGGGTTTTACTATGGCTACACCTTC	CASSGFYYGYTF
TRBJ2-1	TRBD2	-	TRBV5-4	TGTGCCAGCAGCTTGGGTTTTGGGACTAATAAATACAATGAGCAGTTCTTC	CASSLGFGTNKYNEQFF
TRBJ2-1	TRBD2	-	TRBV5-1	TGCGCCACTACCAGGGCTAGCGGGACTTACAGTGAGCAGTTCTTC	CATTRASGTYSEQFF
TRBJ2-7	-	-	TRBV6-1	TGTGCCACCCAGCGGACCTCAAACTACGAGCAGTACTTC	CATQRTSNYEQYF
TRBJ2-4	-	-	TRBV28	TGTGCCAGCAGTCTAGGGGGAACAAACATTCAGTACTTC	CASSLGGTNIQYF